This section outlines one TCR beta chain sequence together with its context. Antigen unknown. These data belong to a study of cytomegalovirus exposure and HLA in healthy donors. Study-level information: Inside one of the first data releases sat about 85 million unique TCRs taken from HLA-typed donors.

The study ran its PCR with 60 Vbeta and 13 Jbeta primers. Assay: immunoSEQ multiplex PCR; the TCRdb copy retains only in-frame clones and omits some. The sample shows 33,000 or so clones, more than 70% of them seen only once. Germline V gene lookup returns CDR1 MNHNS and CDR2 SASEGT. Trimming at V came to 8 bases and at J to 1 base, leaving 6 bases not matched to a gene. This CDR3 is 14 amino acids long. Likely unrecorded immune exposures existed in these nominally healthy donors. Study conclusions and caveats: Immune exposure data for these donors was limited to CMV serostatus.

What was sequenced was PBMCs. The V call is TRBV6-1, the J call TRBJ1-1; 8 positions match TRBD1. The receptor comes from a woman aged 25 to 39 in good health and CMV-seropositive. CDR3 protein: CASLDRGWNTEAFF. For the CDR3, the DNA is TGTGCCAGCCTAGACAGGGGCTGGAACACTGAAGCTTTCTTT.